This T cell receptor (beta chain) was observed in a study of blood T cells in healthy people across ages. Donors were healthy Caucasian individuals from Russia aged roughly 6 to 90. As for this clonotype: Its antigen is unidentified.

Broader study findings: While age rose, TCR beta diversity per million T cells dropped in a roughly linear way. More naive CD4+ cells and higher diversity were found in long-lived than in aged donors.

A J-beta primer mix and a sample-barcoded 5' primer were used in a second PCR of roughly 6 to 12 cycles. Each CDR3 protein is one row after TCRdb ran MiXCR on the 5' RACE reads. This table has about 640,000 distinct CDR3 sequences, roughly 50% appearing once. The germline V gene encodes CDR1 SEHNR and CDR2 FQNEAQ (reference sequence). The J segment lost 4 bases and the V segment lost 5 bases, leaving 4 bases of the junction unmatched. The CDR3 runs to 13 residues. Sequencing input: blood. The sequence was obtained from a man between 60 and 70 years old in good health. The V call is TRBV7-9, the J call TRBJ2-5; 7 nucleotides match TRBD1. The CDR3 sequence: CASSGQVGETQYF. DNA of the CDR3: TGTGCCAGCAGCGGACAGGTCGGAGAGACCCAGTACTTC.